This T cell receptor (beta chain) was recorded in a study of T cells in Graves' hyperthyroidism and ophthalmopathy. The source material, RNA transcripts, was used to amplify TCR beta CDR3 regions. The primer set for the first-round RT-PCR of the TCR CDR3 was HTBI. TCRdb analysed the multiplex PCR reads with MiXCR anew, one entry per CDR3 protein. In the table there are about 400,000 distinct CDR3 sequences, around 15% of which are singletons. At least ten counts were recorded for this clonotype. Deletions cut 2 bases from V and 3 bases from J, with 5 bases between. The CDR3 runs to 12 residues. Germline CDR1 and CDR2: MDHEN and SYDVKM.

Sequences were obtained from blood. The chain links TRBV28 to TRBJ2-7; D gene uncertain. The clonotype originates from a woman aged 55-70 years with Graves' ophthalmopathy. CDR3 DNA: TGTGCCAGCAGTTTACAGAACTACGAGCAGTACTTC. Amino acid sequence: CASSLQNYEQYF.